The 26 T cell receptor beta chains below come from one sample, sequenced in a study of OX40 agonist ivuxolimab in advanced cancers. This table comes from immunoSEQ multiplex PCR, and its TCRdb copy is limited to in-frame clones, with some not included. The sample shows about 60,000 clones, approximately 86% of them seen only once. Here the sequenced sample was CD4+ or CD8+ T cells sorted from blood, taken in a trial of the OX40 agonist ivuxolimab. The receptors come from an adult with an advanced solid tumor such as melanoma, head and neck, liver or kidney cancer.

The rearrangement links TRBV6-5 to TRBJ2-3; no clear D gene. This CDR3 spans 15 amino acids. The V gene lost 5 bases and the J gene lost 3 bases, with 15 bases spanning the gap. The germline gives CDR1 MNHEY, CDR2 SVGAGI. The chain's CDR3 is CASSLRVSTTDTQYF. In DNA, the CDR3 is TGTGCCAGCAGTCTCCGTGTTAGCACGACAGATACGCAGTATTTT.

This chain uses TRBV7-9 with TRBJ1-1, with TRBD1 identical over 7 bases. There are 14 residues in the CDR3. The V segment lost 4 bases and the J segment 4 bases; nucleotides outside the gene matches: 6. Germline values: CDR1 SEHNR, CDR2 FQNEAQ (reference sequence). The chain's CDR3 is CASSSRQGSTEAFF. CDR3 bases: TGTGCCAGCAGCTCTCGACAGGGTTCCACTGAAGCTTTCTTT.

This clone has a handful of counts. This likely comes from a read error, as the CDR3 has no conserved phenylalanine or tryptophan at its end. The CDR3 DNA reads as TGTGCCAGCACCCGGGACAGGGAGGGTAATTCACCCCTCCACCTT. It codes for CASTRDREGNSPLHL. The chain employs TRBV2 and TRBJ1-6; 9 bases fit TRBD1. Unmatched junction bases numbered 7, after V lost 7 bases and J lost 6 bases. This CDR3 region has 15 residues. Germline CDR1 reads SNHLY; CDR2 reads FYNNEI.

The chain uses TRBV15 and TRBJ2-1, with TRBD2 identical over 8 bases. V shed 5 bases, J shed 7 bases, and the junction held 13 bases outside the gene matches. The CDR3 is 16 amino acids. Germline CDR1 and CDR2: LNHNV and YYDKDF (reference sequence). CDR3 region: CATSGRARGGLNEQFF. CDR3 in DNA: TGTGCCACCAGCGGACGAGCCCGGGGGGGATTAAATGAGCAGTTCTTC.

This rearrangement joins TRBV28 to TRBJ1-3; perhaps TRBD1 as D (5 bases). There are 19 residues in the CDR3. V gave up 1 base and J gave up 0 bases, with 19 bases separating them. Germline assignment: CDR1 MDHEN and CDR2 SYDVKM. The chain's CDR3 is CASSLYPGHTLSSGNTIYF. CDR3 DNA sequence: TGTGCCAGCAGTTTATACCCAGGACACACCTTAAGCTCTGGAAACACCATATATTTT.

The V gene is TRBV6-8, the J gene TRBJ1-5, with a weak D call TRBD1 (5 bases). Between the trimmed V and J ends, which lost 6 bases and 0 bases, there was a span of 12 bases. This CDR3 spans 15 amino acids. Germline CDR1 is MNHGY and CDR2 is SAAAGT. The CDR3 sequence is CASRPGGGSNQPQHF. CDR3 in DNA: TGTGCCAGCAGACCCGGGGGGGGTAGCAATCAGCCCCAGCATTTT.

Comment on this clone: A far larger clone is one nucleotide away, so this likely arose from a read error. V and J are TRBV4-2 and TRBJ2-2, with TRBD2 matching over 7 bases. This CDR3 is built from 15 residues. CDR1 and CDR2 from the germline V gene are LGHNA and YNFKEQ. J lost 4 bases, V lost 4 bases, and 6 bases had no gene match. The CDR3 region is CASSPLGGGTGELFF. CDR3 in DNA: TGTGCCAGCAGCCCCTTGGGGGGGGGCACCGGGGAGCTGTTTTTT.

The chain employs TRBV5-8 and TRBJ2-7; D is uncertain. CDR1 is SGHTS and CDR2 is YDEGEE in the germline V gene. Trimming shortened V by 4 bases and J by 7 bases, and 6 bases separated the two germline ends. This CDR3 contains 10 residues. The CDR3 loop reads CASSPWEQYF. CDR3 nucleotides: TGTGCCAGCAGCCCCTGGGAGCAGTACTTC.

The chain employs TRBV5-1 and TRBJ2-3; D call uncertain. Germline V gene data show CDR1 as SGHRS and CDR2 as YFSETQ. This CDR3 contains 17 residues. Trimming took 4 bases from V and 5 from J, leaving 23 bases between them. DNA of the CDR3: TGCGCCAGCAGCCGTGGAACCGGGTCGGCCGTCGGAGATACGCAGTATTTT. Translation: CASSRGTGSAVGDTQYF.

This clone was seen just once. The chain has TRBV7-9 and TRBJ1-2, with no clear D. Germline CDR1 and CDR2: SEHNR and FQNEAQ (reference sequence). CDR3 length: 12 residues. Trimming took off 4 bases at V and 8 bases at J, with 11 bases between the two ends. The CDR3 coding sequence is TGTGCCAGCAGCTATCTCGAGAGCGGCTACACCTTC. The encoded protein is CASSYLESGYTF.

The V call is TRBV7-9, the J call TRBJ1-2; D gene uncertain. The germline V gene has CDR1 SEHNR and CDR2 FQNEAQ (reference sequence). The CDR3 loop spans 11 amino acids. Trimming pared 7 bases from V and 8 bases from J, leaving 11 bases between. DNA for the CDR3: TGTGCCAGCAACACAAATCTCGGCTACACCTTC. Its translation is CASNTNLGYTF. Filled out from reference TRBV7-9 and TRBJ1-2, the complete variable domain reads DTGVSQNPRHKITKRGQNVTFRCDPISEHNRLYWYRQTLGQGPEFLTYFQNEAQLEKSRLLSDRFSAERPKGSFSTLEIQRTEQGDSAMYLCASNTNLGYTFGSGTRLTVV.

This clone was detected only once. This chain joins TRBV6-5 and TRBJ1-1; D might be TRBD1 (5 bases). Germline CDR1 reads MNHEY; CDR2 reads SVGAGI. The germline V and J ends were trimmed by 3 bases and 1 base, with 6 bases remaining between them. The CDR3 has 13 amino acids. CDR3 in DNA: TGTGCCAGCAGTTATGACAGGAACACTGAAGCTTTCTTT. It codes for CASSYDRNTEAFF.

This chain uses TRBV9 with TRBJ1-3; D ambiguous. Germline assignment: CDR1 SGDLS and CDR2 YYNGEE. There are 12 residues in the CDR3. Trimming cost V 4 bases and J 4 bases, with 6 bases left between them. CDR3 in DNA: TGTGCCAGCAGCCCGGACGGAAACACCATATATTTT. Translating gives CASSPDGNTIYF. Full variable domain (rest looked up from reference TRBV9 and TRBJ1-3): DSGVTQTPKHLITATGQRVTLRCSPRSGDLSVYWYQQSLDQGLQFLIQYYNGEERAKGNILERFSAQQFPDLHSELNLSSLELGDSALYFCASSPDGNTIYFGEGSWLTVV.

V gene TRBV9 combines with J gene TRBJ1-2, with D unclear. Trimming left V 0 bases short and J 2 bases short, with 2 bases between. The CDR3 contains 12 residues. Germline V gene data show CDR1 as SGDLS and CDR2 as YYNGEE. The CDR3 nucleotides are TGTGCCAGCAGCGTAGGGAACTATGGCTACACCTTC. Translated: CASSVGNYGYTF.

This chain links TRBV13 with TRBJ1-1; possibly TRBD1 for D (6 bases). This CDR3 comprises 15 residues. Trimming cost V 2 bases and J 3 bases, with 13 bases left between them. Germline values: CDR1 PRHDT, CDR2 FYEKMQ (reference sequence). The DNA of the CDR3 is TGTGCCAGCAGCTTAACAGGGATCGGAGACACTGAAGCTTTCTTT. Protein product: CASSLTGIGDTEAFF.

The table lists this clone with a few counts. The V gene is TRBV6-5, the J gene TRBJ2-7; 9 bases agree with TRBD1. Germline V gene data show CDR1 as MNHEY and CDR2 as SVGAGI. V shed 3 bases, J shed 5 bases, and the junction held 5 bases outside the gene matches. The CDR3 has 14 residues. The CDR3 region has the DNA TGTGCCAGCAGTTATGGACAGGGGTCCCACGAGCAGTACTTC. Translated, it gives CASSYGQGSHEQYF.

The chain has TRBV7-2 and TRBJ1-6, with TRBD1 identical over 8 bases. This CDR3 comprises 15 residues. The V gene end was trimmed by 3 bases and the J gene end by 5 bases; junction bases not matched to a gene: 3. Per the germline V gene, CDR1 is SGHTA and CDR2 is FQGNSA. The DNA of the CDR3 is TGTGCCAGCAGCTTTCTACAGGGGGATAATTCACCCCTCCACTTT. The encoded protein is CASSFLQGDNSPLHF.

V and J are TRBV21-1 and TRBJ2-2; whether TRBD2, the table's D call, matches the DNA was not checked. TRBV21-1 is a known pseudogene. The CDR3 runs 20 residues. The CDR3: CASSKTGQKLGPQNTGELFF. CDR3 coding DNA: TGTGCCAGCAGCAAAACGGGTCAGAAACTAGGTCCCCAGAACACCGGGGAGCTGTTTTTT.

This chain connects TRBV9 to TRBJ1-4, with 9 bases fitting TRBD1. Per germline, CDR1 SGDLS and CDR2 YYNGEE. The V and J ends lost 0 bases and 4 bases, in that order; junction bases with no gene match: 7. CDR3 length: 17 amino acids. CDR3 bases: TGTGCCAGCAGCGTAGAGGAGACAGGGGGTAATAATGAAAAACTGTTTTTT. It yields the protein CASSVEETGGNNEKLFF.

The V call is TRBV20-1, the J call TRBJ1-2; no clear D. Trimming stripped 5 bases from V and 4 bases from J, with 5 bases between. Germline CDR1 reads DFQATT; CDR2 reads SNEGSKA (reference sequence). CDR3 size: 10 residues. The CDR3 loop reads CSAFAYGYTF. CDR3 nucleotide sequence: TGCAGTGCTTTCGCCTATGGCTACACCTTC.

The J gene is TRBJ1-3, the V gene TRBV5-4; a weak D match, TRBD1 (6 bases). V dropped 1 base and J dropped 2 bases, with 10 bases sitting between them. CDR3 size: 15 residues. The germline V gene has CDR1 SGHNT and CDR2 YYREEE (reference sequence). Here the CDR3 reads CASSLRGGTGNTIYF. In DNA, the CDR3 is TGTGCCAGCAGCTTGAGGGGGGGGACTGGAAACACCATATATTTT.

This chain uses TRBV10-3 with TRBJ2-7, with TRBD1 as a possible D gene (5 bases). Germline CDR1 ENHRY, CDR2 SYGVKD. The CDR3 spans 13 residues. The ends were cut back, 9 bases at V and 1 base at J, with 13 bases in the middle. The CDR3 DNA reads TGTGCCATAAATTACGGACATTCCTACGAGCAGTACTTC. It yields the protein CAINYGHSYEQYF.

The chain has TRBV21-1 and TRBJ2-1; the table assigns TRBD1, which was not confirmed against the DNA. TRBV21-1 is a pseudogene segment. The CDR3 is made up of 16 amino acids. The CDR3 loop is CASSGDRSHPHNEQFF. CDR3 DNA: TGTGCCAGCAGCGGTGACAGGTCTCATCCCCACAATGAGCAGTTCTTC.

The table lists this clone with a count of one. The chain employs TRBV7-6 and TRBJ1-1; TRBD1 might be the D (6 bases). From germline, CDR1 is SGHVS and CDR2 FNYEAQ. Between the trimmed V and J ends, which lost 1 base and 3 bases, there was a span of 12 bases. CDR3 size: 15 residues. The CDR3 loop reads CASSLGGQPYTEAFF. The CDR3 DNA sequence: TGTGCCAGCAGCTTAGGCGGACAGCCGTACACTGAAGCTTTCTTT.

The rearrangement uses TRBV29-1 and TRBJ2-5; D remains unclear. Germline V gives CDR1 SQVTM, CDR2 ANQGSEA. The CDR3 has 13 amino acids. V dropped 2 bases and J dropped 5 bases, with 12 bases sitting between them. CDR3 residues: CSVEFEAGETQYF. As DNA, the CDR3 is TGCAGCGTTGAATTTGAGGCCGGGGAGACCCAGTACTTC.

The chain uses TRBV7-9 and TRBJ2-5; tentatively, D is TRBD1 (6 bases). Germline CDR1 and CDR2: SEHNR and FQNEAQ (reference sequence). V lost 5 bases, J lost 4 bases, and 14 bases lay in between. This CDR3 is 14 amino acids long. The CDR3 loop is CASSPGEGGETQYF. CDR3 DNA: TGTGCCAGCAGCCCAGGGGAAGGCGGAGAGACCCAGTACTTC. Together with reference TRBV7-9 and TRBJ2-5, the CDR3 gives the full variable domain: DTGVSQNPRHKITKRGQNVTFRCDPISEHNRLYWYRQTLGQGPEFLTYFQNEAQLEKSRLLSDRFSAERPKGSFSTLEIQRTEQGDSAMYLCASSPGEGGETQYFGPGTRLLVL.